This TCR beta chain was obtained from a study of T-cell memory formation after mild COVID-19. As for the study in general: Largely, TCR clusters stayed within a single donor. General study points: The CD4+ clones that contracted clustered mainly within CM and EM, and the CD8+ clones concentrated in EMRA.

The CDR3 runs to 14 residues. Trimming left V 1 base short and J 2 bases short, with 8 bases between. The germline V gene has CDR1 SGHRS and CDR2 YFSETQ. It was 5'RACE with constant-segment primers that produced the TCR alpha and TCR beta cDNA libraries, which carried sample barcodes and UMIs. TCRdb re-analysed the 5' RACE reads in MiXCR, keeping a single row per CDR3 protein. This sample has about 290,000 distinct CDR3 sequences; 15% to 20% occur once, and the top ten carry about a fifth. This clonotype has a count of ten or more. Its antigen is as yet unknown. This TCR was sampled from a man younger than 35 who had mild COVID-19 (a few samples of this study predate the infection). Cell type and time point are not known. Source material: PBMCs or a T cell subset sorted from them (not recorded which). The chain is built from TRBV5-1 and TRBJ2-3; no reliable D call. The CDR3 DNA follows: TGCGCCAGCAGCTTGACGAAGGTCACAGATACGCAGTATTTT. Its protein is CASSLTKVTDTQYF.